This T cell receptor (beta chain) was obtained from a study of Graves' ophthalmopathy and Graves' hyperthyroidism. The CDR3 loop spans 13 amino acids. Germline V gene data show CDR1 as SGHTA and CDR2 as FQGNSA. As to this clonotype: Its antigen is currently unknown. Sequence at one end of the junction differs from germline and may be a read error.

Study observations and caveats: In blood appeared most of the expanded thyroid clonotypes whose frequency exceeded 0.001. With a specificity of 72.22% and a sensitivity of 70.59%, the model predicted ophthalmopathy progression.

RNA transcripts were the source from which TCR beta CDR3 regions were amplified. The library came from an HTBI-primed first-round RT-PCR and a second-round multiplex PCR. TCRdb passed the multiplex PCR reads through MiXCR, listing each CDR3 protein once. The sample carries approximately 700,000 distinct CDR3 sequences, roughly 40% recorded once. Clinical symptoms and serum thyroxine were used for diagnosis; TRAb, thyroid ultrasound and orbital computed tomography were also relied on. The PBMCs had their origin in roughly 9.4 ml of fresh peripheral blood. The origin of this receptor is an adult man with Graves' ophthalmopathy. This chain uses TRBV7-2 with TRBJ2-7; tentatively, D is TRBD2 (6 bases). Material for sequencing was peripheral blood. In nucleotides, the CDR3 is TGTGCCAGCAGCCCGACGGGTGCAGCGGGTTTGAGTTTC. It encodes CASSPTGAAGLSF.